These 19 T cell receptor beta chains originate from one sample sequenced in a study of T cells after yellow fever vaccination. TCRdb used MiXCR to reprocess the 5' RACE reads, holding one entry per CDR3 protein. In the table there are a few hundred thousand distinct CDR3 sequences, around 12% of which are singletons. The sequences come from CD4+ T cells sorted from PBMCs, collected 15 days after the yellow fever booster vaccination. The receptors were gathered from a man aged 18 to 35 who received the YFV17D yellow fever vaccine.

This clonotype was observed at least ten times. This chain links TRBV15 with TRBJ2-7, with 10 bases that match TRBD2. This CDR3 spans 13 amino acids. V lost 11 bases to trimming and J lost 2 bases; unmatched junction nucleotides: 6. The germline CDR1 and CDR2 sequences are LNHNV and YYDKDF (reference sequence). The CDR3 loop is CALGTSVTYEQYV. The CDR3 DNA is TGTGCCCTTGGGACTAGCGTCACCTACGAGCAGTACGTC.

This chain connects TRBV7-3 to TRBJ2-5, with 7 nucleotides matching TRBD1. Trimming took 3 bases from V and 0 from J; bases not matched to a gene: 7. Germline-derived CDR1 and CDR2 are SGHTA and FQGTGA. The CDR3 extends over 16 amino acids. CDR3 protein: CASSFSGGLNQETQYF. The DNA of the CDR3 is TGTGCCAGCAGCTTTTCAGGGGGTCTAAACCAAGAGACCCAGTACTTC.

V and J are TRBV10-3 and TRBJ2-3; the match to TRBD2 covers 7 bases. With V trimmed by 4 bases and J by 4 bases, 11 bases remained unmatched. The CDR3 loop spans 16 amino acids. Germline V CDR1 and CDR2: ENHRY, SYGVKD. The CDR3 region has the DNA TGTGCCATCAGTGGGGACTACCGAGGGTCCCCAGATACGCAGTATTTT. Its protein product is CAISGDYRGSPDTQYF.

The gene calls are TRBV20-1 and TRBJ2-7; 14 bases are shared with TRBD2. The V gene's germline CDR1 is DFQATT and CDR2 SNEGSKA (reference sequence). Trimming at V came to 5 bases and at J to 3 bases, leaving 3 bases not matched to a gene. CDR3 length: 14 residues. The CDR3 spells CSARTSGGLYEQYV. The CDR3 region has the DNA TGCAGTGCTCGGACTAGCGGGGGGCTCTACGAGCAGTACGTC.

V is TRBV6-6 and J is TRBJ1-6; D perhaps matches TRBD1 (6 bases). CDR1 and CDR2 from the germline V gene are MNHNY and SVGAGI (reference sequence). The V end lost 0 bases, the J end lost 1 base, and 13 bases lay between the germline ends. CDR3 length equals 18 residues. DNA for the CDR3: TGTGCCAGCAGTTACTCGATTGTAGGGGGGTCCTATAATTCACCCCTCCACTTT. This codes for CASSYSIVGGSYNSPLHF.

In this sample, this clonotype turned up a few times. This chain links TRBV7-7 with TRBJ1-2, with D possibly matching TRBD1 (5 bases). V was shortened by 5 bases and J by 7 bases, with 20 bases between the two germline ends. CDR3 length: 15 amino acids. Germline CDR1 is SSHAT and CDR2 is FNYEAQ (reference sequence). The CDR3 reads CASSGDGLRPFGYTF. In DNA, the CDR3 is TGTGCCAGCAGCGGGGACGGACTAAGGCCCTTTGGCTACACCTTC.

Only a few counts were recorded for this clonotype. DNA of the CDR3: TGCAGTGCTAGCAGGCGGGGGGGTTCTCCTAGCACAGATACGCAGTATTTT. Translated: CSASRRGGSPSTDTQYF. V and J are TRBV20-1 and TRBJ2-3; 9 bases match TRBD2. Losses at the gene ends were 3 bases for V and 0 bases for J; bases not matched to a gene: 10. CDR1 and CDR2 (germline): DFQATT, SNEGSKA (reference sequence). The length of the CDR3 is 17 residues.

Only a few counts were recorded for this clonotype. This sequence joins TRBV7-8 and TRBJ2-2, with 9 nucleotides matching TRBD1. Germline lookup yields CDR1 SGHVS and CDR2 FQNEAQ. The CDR3 extends over 16 amino acids. The ends lost 5 bases at V and 5 bases at J; junction bases unmatched: 9. CDR3 sequence (DNA): TGTGCCAGCAGCAACGGGGGACAGGGTAGGACCGGGGAGCTGTTTTTT. The encoded protein is CASSNGGQGRTGELFF. The variable domain in full, with the rest retrieved from reference TRBV7-8 and TRBJ2-2, is GAGVSQSPRYKVAKRGQDVALRCDPISGHVSLFWYQQALGQGPEFLTYFQNEAQLDKSGLPSDRFFAERPEGSVSTLKIQRTQQEDSAVYLCASSNGGQGRTGELFFGEGSRLTVL.

V usage is TRBV3-1 and J usage is TRBJ2-5; perhaps TRBD1 as D (6 bases). The CDR3 covers 15 residues. Trimming took 0 bases from V and 7 from J, leaving 15 bases between them. From germline, CDR1 is LGHDT and CDR2 YNNKEL (reference sequence). The CDR3 spells CASSQDLDRSATQYF. The CDR3 nucleotides are TGTGCCAGCAGCCAAGATCTGGACAGATCCGCGACCCAGTACTTC.

This clonotype was seen a few times. The chain combines TRBV5-1 with TRBJ2-3; D not certain. V lost 0 bases and J lost 2, with 10 bases in between. The CDR3 runs to 15 residues. The V gene's germline CDR1 is SGHRS and CDR2 YFSETQ. This chain's CDR3 is CASSLVGAPTDTQYF. The CDR3 DNA is TGCGCCAGCAGCTTGGTTGGTGCCCCCACAGATACGCAGTATTTT.

Written as DNA, the CDR3 is TGTGCCAGCAGTTACCCCTGGGATACGCAGTATTTT. Its translation is CASSYPWDTQYF. The chain has TRBV7-2 and TRBJ2-3; D is unclear. The ends were cut back, 6 bases at V and 6 bases at J, with 10 bases in the middle. This CDR3 has 12 amino acids. Per germline, CDR1 SGHTA and CDR2 FQGNSA.

This chain uses TRBV3-1 with TRBJ2-3; D gene unclear. CDR3 length: 13 residues. With 3 bases removed from V and 4 bases from J, the gap between germline ends came to 8 bases. The germline V gene encodes CDR1 LGHDT and CDR2 YNNKEL (reference sequence). The CDR3 DNA follows: TGTGCCAGCAGCCAGGGGAACGCAGATACGCAGTATTTT. It codes for CASSQGNADTQYF.

The rearrangement links TRBV12-3 or TRBV12-4 to TRBJ2-7; 8 positions agree with TRBD1. CDR3 length equals 11 residues. Trimming at V came to 8 bases and at J to 12 bases, leaving 9 bases not matched to a gene. CDR3 loop: CASRESDRAYF. The CDR3 bases are TGTGCCAGCCGAGAATCGGACAGGGCGTACTTC.

This rearrangement joins TRBV4-1 to TRBJ2-5; D possibly corresponds to TRBD2 (6 bases). The CDR3 has 14 amino acids. V lost 4 bases, J lost 4 bases, and 13 bases lay in between. Germline assignment: CDR1 MGHRA and CDR2 YSYEKL. In DNA form, the CDR3 reads TGCGCCAGCAGCCGATGGGGGGTTCGAGAGACCCAGTACTTC. This translates into CASSRWGVRETQYF.

This clonotype was found many times. This chain links TRBV24-1 with TRBJ2-3, with a possible D match to TRBD2 (5 bases). V gave up 6 bases and J gave up 3 bases, with 15 bases separating them. This CDR3 is 15 amino acids long. Per germline, CDR1 KGHDR and CDR2 SFDVKD. The CDR3 DNA is TGTGCCACCAGTCTTAGCACGGGATTTACAGATACGCAGTATTTT. Its protein product is CATSLSTGFTDTQYF.

This clonotype has a count of ten or more. The chain couples TRBV4-2 to TRBJ1-3, with unresolved D. V was shortened by 2 bases and J by 4 bases, with 9 bases between the two germline ends. This CDR3 comprises 14 residues. Germline CDR1 LGHNA, CDR2 YNFKEQ. The chain's CDR3 is CASSQNSLGNTIYF. In DNA form, the CDR3 reads TGTGCCAGCAGCCAAAACAGTCTCGGAAACACCATATATTTT.

This clonotype was observed a few times. The rearrangement joins TRBV6-5 to TRBJ2-3; D perhaps matches TRBD2 (5 bases). Trimming removed 8 bases from V and 5 bases from J, with 14 bases in between. The CDR3 has 13 amino acids. The germline V gene has CDR1 MNHEY and CDR2 SVGAGI. CDR3 in DNA: TGTGCCAGCCGGGCCGGGGTCTTAGATACGCAGTATTTT. Amino acids: CASRAGVLDTQYF.

The chain joins TRBV7-8 to TRBJ1-6; a possible D gene is TRBD1 (6 bases). V lost 7 bases, J lost 3 bases, and 10 bases lay in between. Germline V gene data show CDR1 as SGHVS and CDR2 as FQNEAQ. The CDR3 is made up of 14 amino acids. The CDR3 sequence is CASKEQGYNSPLHF. The CDR3 DNA is TGTGCCAGCAAGGAACAGGGCTATAATTCACCCCTCCACTTT.

This clonotype appeared many times. The chain links TRBV7-2 to TRBJ2-7; 10 bases are a match to TRBD2. V trimming: 7 bases; J trimming: 0 bases; junction bases outside the gene matches: 6. The germline gives CDR1 SGHTA, CDR2 FQGNSA. This CDR3 region has 15 residues. The CDR3 DNA follows: TGTGCCAGCATTCTCAGCGGGGGGGCCTCCTACGAGCAGTACTTC. This gives the protein CASILSGGASYEQYF.